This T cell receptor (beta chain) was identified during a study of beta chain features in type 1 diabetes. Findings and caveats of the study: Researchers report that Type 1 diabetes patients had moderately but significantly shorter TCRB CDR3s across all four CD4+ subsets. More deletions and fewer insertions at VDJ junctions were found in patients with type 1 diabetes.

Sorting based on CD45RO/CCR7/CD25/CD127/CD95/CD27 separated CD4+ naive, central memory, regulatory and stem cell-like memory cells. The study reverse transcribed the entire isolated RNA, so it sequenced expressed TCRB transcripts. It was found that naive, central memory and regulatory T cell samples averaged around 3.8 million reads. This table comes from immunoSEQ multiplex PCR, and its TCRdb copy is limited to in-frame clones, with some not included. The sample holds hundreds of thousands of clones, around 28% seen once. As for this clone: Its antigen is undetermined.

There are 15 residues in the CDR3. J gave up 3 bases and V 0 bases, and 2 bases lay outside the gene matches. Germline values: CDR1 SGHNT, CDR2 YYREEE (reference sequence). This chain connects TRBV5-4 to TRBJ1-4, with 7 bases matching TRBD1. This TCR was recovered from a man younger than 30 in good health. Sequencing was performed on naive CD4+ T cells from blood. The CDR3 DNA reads TGTGCCAGCAGCTTGGAGGGACAGCCTAATGAAAAACTGTTTTTT. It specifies CASSLEGQPNEKLFF. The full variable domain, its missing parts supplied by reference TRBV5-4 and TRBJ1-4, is ETGVTQSPTHLIKTRGQQVTLRCSSQSGHNTVSWYQQALGQGPQFIFQYYREEENGRGNFPPRFSGLQFPNYSSELNVNALELDDSALYLCASSLEGQPNEKLFFGSGTQLSVL.